Presented here are 17 T cell receptor beta chains from one specimen sequenced in a study of neurological immune-mediated disorders (dated by TCRdb to the late 2010s). Library preparation used 5' RACE. TCRdb shows the sequencer as Illumina HiSeq 2500. Through fastp at Q25 and MiXCR, TCRdb rebuilt clones from the public reads, retaining in-frame beta chains. CDR3 protein sequences are deduplicated, and each keeps its most common genes and DNA. This sample is represented by fewer than 30,000 distinct CDR3 sequences; over 6.5% of them were singletons. The biggest ten clones account for over 4% of the sample. Sequencing used PBMCs. These receptors were obtained from a woman aged 40 to 55 in good health.

This clonotype was seen repeatedly, ten times or more. This chain connects TRBV28 to TRBJ1-3; a possible D gene is TRBD1 (5 bases). Germline V gene sequence: CDR1 MDHEN, CDR2 SYDVKM. V gave up 4 bases and J gave up 0 bases, with 7 bases separating them. The CDR3 spans 14 residues. The CDR3 DNA reads as TGTGCCAGCAGTTACAGGCGCTCTGGAAACACCATATATTTT. Protein: CASSYRRSGNTIYF.

This clonotype was observed many times. The chain's CDR3 is CASSSTSANTGELFF. DNA for the CDR3: TGTGCCAGCAGCTCGACTAGCGCGAACACCGGGGAGCTGTTTTTT. The chain couples TRBV7-2 to TRBJ2-2; 8 bases line up with TRBD2. The CDR3 is 15 amino acids. J gave up 0 bases and V 4 bases, and 1 base lay outside the gene matches. Germline CDR1 reads SGHTA; CDR2 reads FQGNSA. The entire variable domain, with the rest obtained from reference TRBV7-2 and TRBJ2-2, is as follows: GAGVSQSPSNKVTEKGKDVELRCDPISGHTALYWYRQSLGQGLEFLIYFQGNSAPDKSGLPSDRFSAERTGGSVSTLTIQRTQQEDSAVYLCASSSTSANTGELFFGEGSRLTVL.

V usage is TRBV20-1 and J usage is TRBJ2-1; 14 nucleotides align to TRBD2. Trimming took 3 bases from V and 0 from J; bases not matched to a gene: 10. Germline V CDR1 and CDR2: DFQATT, SNEGSKA (reference sequence). CDR3 length: 19 residues. The CDR3 here is CSASSPPGTSGSSYNEQFF. The CDR3, as DNA: TGCAGTGCTAGTTCCCCCCCTGGGACTAGCGGGAGCTCCTACAATGAGCAGTTCTTC.

This clonotype is medium-sized by share. V and J are TRBV14 and TRBJ1-2; D not certain. CDR3 length: 13 amino acids. Germline V lookup: CDR1 SGHDN, CDR2 FVKESK. With 4 bases removed from V and 6 bases from J, the gap between germline ends came to 12 bases. The CDR3 loop is CASSRRGTDGYTF. CDR3 DNA: TGTGCCAGCAGCCGGCGGGGTACGGATGGCTACACCTTC. The whole variable domain, remainder taken from reference TRBV14 and TRBJ1-2, is EAGVTQFPSHSVIEKGQTVTLRCDPISGHDNLYWYRRVMGKEIKFLLHFVKESKQDESGMPNNRFLAERTGGTYSTLKVQPAELEDSGVYFCASSRRGTDGYTFGSGTRLTVV.

The V gene is TRBV5-1, the J gene TRBJ2-3, with a possible D match to TRBD2 (5 bases). CDR1 is SGHRS and CDR2 is YFSETQ in the germline V gene. This CDR3 spans 15 amino acids. V was shortened by 3 bases and J by 0 bases, with 11 bases between the two germline ends. The CDR3 reads CASSSGVGSTDTQYF. The CDR3 region has the DNA TGCGCCAGCAGCTCCGGGGTAGGGAGCACAGATACGCAGTATTTT. Complete variable domain (other parts from reference TRBV5-1 and TRBJ2-3): KAGVTQTPRYLIKTRGQQVTLSCSPISGHRSVSWYQQTPGQGLQFLFEYFSETQRNKGNFPGRFSGRQFSNSRSEMNVSTLELGDSALYLCASSSGVGSTDTQYFGPGTRLTVL.

This clonotype has a count of ten or more. V is TRBV28 and J is TRBJ2-2; 7 bases map to TRBD1. With V trimmed by 4 bases and J by 4 bases, 6 bases remained unmatched. In germline, CDR1 is MDHEN, CDR2 SYDVKM. The CDR3 runs 15 residues. This CDR3 reads CASSSPGQRTGELFF. The CDR3, as DNA: TGTGCCAGCAGTTCTCCGGGACAGCGCACCGGGGAGCTGTTTTTT.

The sample holds many counts of this clonotype. The rearrangement joins TRBV20-1 to TRBJ2-1, with 9 bases that match TRBD2. This CDR3 region has 19 residues. Trimming cost V 1 base and J 0 bases; bases outside gene matches: 13. Per the germline V gene, CDR1 is DFQATT and CDR2 is SNEGSKA (reference sequence). This chain's CDR3 is CSARASGAGRRFSYNEQFF. CDR3 sequence (DNA): TGCAGTGCTAGAGCTAGCGGGGCGGGCCGTCGATTCTCCTACAATGAGCAGTTCTTC.

This clonotype was recorded at least ten times. This chain links TRBV12-3 or TRBV12-4 with TRBJ2-1; 7 bases map to TRBD2. The CDR3 totals 14 residues. J gave up 9 bases and V 5 bases, and 10 bases lay outside the gene matches. CDR3 residues: CASSRDYGPGEQFF. DNA for the CDR3: TGTGCCAGCAGTCGGGACTACGGGCCCGGTGAGCAGTTCTTC.

This clonotype was seen many times. The rearrangement links TRBV4-1 to TRBJ1-1; D gene ambiguous. The V gene lost 4 bases and the J gene lost 0 bases, with 9 bases spanning the gap. The germline gives CDR1 MGHRA, CDR2 YSYEKL. This CDR3 spans 14 amino acids. CDR3 nucleotides: TGCGCCAGCAGCCTACGGGTCTTGAACACTGAAGCTTTCTTT. This encodes CASSLRVLNTEAFF.

This clonotype was seen many times. V gene TRBV6-5 combines with J gene TRBJ1-1, with a weak D call TRBD1 (6 bases). The CDR3 loop spans 18 amino acids. The germline gives CDR1 MNHEY, CDR2 SVGAGI. Trimming removed 6 bases from V and 1 base from J, with 24 bases in between. In DNA form, the CDR3 reads TGTGCCAGCAGAGGTTCAGCATTCGGGGGGCTGGAGAACACTGAAGCTTTCTTT. It translates to CASRGSAFGGLENTEAFF.

This clonotype was seen at least ten times. This chain links TRBV20-1 with TRBJ1-1; D unclear. Trimming shortened V by 6 bases and J by 0 bases, and 14 bases separated the two germline ends. The CDR3 is 14 amino acids. CDR1 is DFQATT and CDR2 is SNEGSKA in the germline V gene (reference sequence). The CDR3 DNA sequence: TGCAGTGCCCCCGGGCCAACCATGAACACTGAAGCTTTCTTT. Residues: CSAPGPTMNTEAFF.

This clonotype was picked up many times. The chain joins TRBV5-1 to TRBJ2-1; 11 bases line up with TRBD1. Germline trimming cut 0 bases from V and 8 bases from J; bases unmatched to any gene: 7. In germline, CDR1 is SGHRS, CDR2 YFSETQ. The CDR3 covers 16 residues. The CDR3, as DNA: TGCGCCAGCAGCTTGGGTGGGACAGGGGGAATCGATGAGCAGTTCTTC. This sequence encodes CASSLGGTGGIDEQFF.

V and J are TRBV7-9 and TRBJ1-3; unclear D gene. The germline gives CDR1 SEHNR, CDR2 FQNEAQ (reference sequence). The V end lost 1 base, the J end lost 0 bases, and 7 bases lay between the germline ends. The CDR3 loop spans 15 amino acids. CDR3 bases: TGTGCCAGCAGCTTAGGTAGAGACTCTGGAAACACCATATATTTT. Protein: CASSLGRDSGNTIYF. Full variable domain (outside the CDR3, taken from reference TRBV7-9 and TRBJ1-3): DTGVSQNPRHKITKRGQNVTFRCDPISEHNRLYWYRQTLGQGPEFLTYFQNEAQLEKSRLLSDRFSAERPKGSFSTLEIQRTEQGDSAMYLCASSLGRDSGNTIYFGEGSWLTVV.

This clonotype appeared many times. The chain couples TRBV7-6 to TRBJ2-1; 10 bases agree with TRBD2. Germline-derived CDR1 and CDR2 are SGHVS and FNYEAQ. The ends lost 2 bases at V and 8 bases at J; junction bases unmatched: 9. The CDR3 is 16 amino acids. This CDR3 is CASSLSAGGSWDEQFF. For the CDR3, the DNA is TGTGCCAGCAGCTTATCAGCGGGGGGGTCGTGGGATGAGCAGTTCTTC.

This clonotype was seen at least ten times. The chain recombines TRBV20-1 with TRBJ2-5, with 7 nucleotides matching TRBD2. CDR3 length: 15 amino acids. J lost 1 base, V lost 6 bases, and 11 bases had no gene match. The V gene's germline CDR1 is DFQATT and CDR2 SNEGSKA (reference sequence). In DNA form, the CDR3 reads TGCAGTGCCTGGAATGCGGGAGACCTCCAAGAGACCCAGTACTTC. This codes for CSAWNAGDLQETQYF.

This clonotype has at least ten counts. The rearrangement joins TRBV7-2 to TRBJ2-7; no definite D call. CDR1 and CDR2 (germline): SGHTA, FQGNSA. The ends were cut back, 4 bases at V and 5 bases at J, with 15 bases in the middle. The CDR3 sequence is 14 residues long. CDR3 nucleotide sequence: TGTGCCAGCAGCTCTTGGAGCCTTCTGGACGAGCAGTACTTC. Translation gives CASSSWSLLDEQYF.

This clonotype was detected ten times or more. The rearrangement links TRBV20-1 to TRBJ2-4; D remains ambiguous. Between the trimmed V and J ends, which lost 1 base and 0 bases, there was a span of 10 bases. There are 15 residues in the CDR3. The V gene's germline CDR1 is DFQATT and CDR2 SNEGSKA (reference sequence). CDR3 region: CSARARHLAKNIQYF. CDR3 coding DNA: TGCAGTGCTAGAGCTAGGCACTTAGCCAAAAACATTCAGTACTTC.